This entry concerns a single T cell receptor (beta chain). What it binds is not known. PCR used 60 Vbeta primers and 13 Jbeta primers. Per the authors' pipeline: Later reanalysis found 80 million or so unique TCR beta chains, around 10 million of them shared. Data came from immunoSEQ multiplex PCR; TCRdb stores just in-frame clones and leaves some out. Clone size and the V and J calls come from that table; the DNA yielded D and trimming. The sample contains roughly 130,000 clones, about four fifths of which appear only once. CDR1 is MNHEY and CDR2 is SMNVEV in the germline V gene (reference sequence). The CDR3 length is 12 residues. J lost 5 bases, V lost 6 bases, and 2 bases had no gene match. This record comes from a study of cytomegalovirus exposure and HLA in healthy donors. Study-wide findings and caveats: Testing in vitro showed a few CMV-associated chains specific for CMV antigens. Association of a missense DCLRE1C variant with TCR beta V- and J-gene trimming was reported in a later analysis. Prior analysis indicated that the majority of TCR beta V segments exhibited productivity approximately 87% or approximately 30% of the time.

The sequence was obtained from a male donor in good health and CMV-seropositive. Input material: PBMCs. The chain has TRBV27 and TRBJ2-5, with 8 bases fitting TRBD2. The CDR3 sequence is CASRGLAETQYF. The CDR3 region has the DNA TGTGCCAGCAGAGGACTAGCTGAGACCCAGTACTTC.